A single sample is the source of the 27 T cell receptor beta chains below, sequenced in a study of identical twins. TCRdb itself ran the 5' RACE reads through MiXCR, one entry per CDR3 protein. The table includes about 240,000 distinct CDR3 sequences, about an eighth detected once. The data also belong to a second study, concerning yellow fever vaccine responses in identical twins.

The source material was memory (CD45RO+) T cells sorted from blood. These receptors were taken from a woman between 18 and 29 years old in good health.

The rearrangement links TRBV5-1 to TRBJ2-1; 9 bases are a match to TRBD1. CDR1 and CDR2 (germline): SGHRS, YFSETQ. J lost 0 bases, V lost 7 bases, and 8 bases had no gene match. The CDR3 has 16 residues. CDR3: CASGTGTGSSYNEQFF. The CDR3 DNA sequence: TGCGCCAGCGGAACTGGGACAGGGAGCTCCTACAATGAGCAGTTCTTC. The full variable domain, with the rest looked up from reference TRBV5-1 and TRBJ2-1, is KAGVTQTPRYLIKTRGQQVTLSCSPISGHRSVSWYQQTPGQGLQFLFEYFSETQRNKGNFPGRFSGRQFSNSRSEMNVSTLELGDSALYLCASGTGTGSSYNEQFFGPGTRLTVL.

This clonotype was seen more than once but under ten times. J is TRBJ2-5 and V is TRBV30; 8 bases fit TRBD2. J was trimmed by 2 bases and V by 0 bases; bases with no gene match: 5. The CDR3 sequence is 15 residues long. Germline lookup yields CDR1 GTSNPN and CDR2 SVGIG (reference sequence). The CDR3 DNA follows: TGTGCCTGGAGTGTTAGCGGGGTGCGGCAAGAGACCCAGTACTTC. Its protein product is CAWSVSGVRQETQYF.

This clonotype has just a few counts. V and J are TRBV4-2 and TRBJ2-2; D not certain. The CDR3 runs 13 residues. V dropped 5 bases and J dropped 10 bases, with 14 bases sitting between them. Germline CDR1 and CDR2: LGHNA and YNFKEQ. The CDR3 protein is CASSSDGFKELFF. In DNA, the CDR3 is TGTGCCAGCAGCTCCGACGGGTTCAAGGAGCTGTTTTTT.

The rearrangement joins TRBV6-4 to TRBJ2-6, with D perhaps given as TRBD1 or TRBD2 (5 bases each). Germline V gene sequence: CDR1 MRHNA, CDR2 SNTAGT. The CDR3 totals 15 residues. Trimming cost V 6 bases and J 1 base, with 10 bases left between them. The CDR3 DNA reads as TGTGCCAGCAGCCCCGAGGGGTCTGGGGCCAACGTCCTGACTTTC. This sequence encodes CASSPEGSGANVLTF.

This clonotype appeared many times. This chain joins TRBV5-1 and TRBJ2-1; TRBD1 matches 9 bases. Trimming at V came to 4 bases and at J to 2 bases, leaving 10 bases not matched to a gene. The CDR3 consists of 17 residues. CDR1 and CDR2 (germline): SGHRS, YFSETQ. CDR3 DNA: TGCGCCAGCAGCCCAGGGATGGACAGGGGAGCCTACAATGAGCAGTTCTTC. Its translation: CASSPGMDRGAYNEQFF.

This clonotype has just a few counts. The J gene is TRBJ1-1, the V gene TRBV11-1; D remains ambiguous. Germline V CDR1 and CDR2: SGHAT, FQDESV (reference sequence). CDR3 length: 15 amino acids. V lost 2 bases to trimming and J lost 4 bases, with 14 bases between them. This CDR3 reads CASSLRFGGATEAFF. The CDR3 DNA reads TGTGCCAGCAGCTTACGCTTCGGCGGCGCCACTGAAGCTTTCTTT.

This clonotype was observed many times. This rearrangement joins TRBV15 to TRBJ2-1, with D possibly called TRBD1 or TRBD2 (6 bases each). V lost 9 bases and J 7 bases, leaving 19 bases between the germline ends. Germline V lookup: CDR1 LNHNV, CDR2 YYDKDF (reference sequence). CDR3 length: 14 residues. The CDR3 region is CATQGRDSFNEQFF. The CDR3 region has the DNA TGTGCCACACAGGGCCGGGACTCCTTTAATGAGCAGTTCTTC.

This clonotype was picked up a small number of times. The chain has TRBV27 and TRBJ2-7; the match to TRBD1 covers 9 bases. This CDR3 region has 16 residues. Germline V gives CDR1 MNHEY, CDR2 SMNVEV (reference sequence). V lost 6 bases, J lost 1 base, and 10 bases stayed unmatched. In DNA form, the CDR3 reads TGTGCCAGCAGACGAGGGACAGGGCAGGGGTCCTACGAGCAGTACTTC. It codes for CASRRGTGQGSYEQYF.

The chain carries TRBV20-1 and TRBJ2-1; D is possibly TRBD2 (5 bases). This CDR3 contains 13 residues. V lost 1 base, J lost 9 bases, and 13 bases lay in between. Germline V CDR1 and CDR2: DFQATT, SNEGSKA (reference sequence). Here the CDR3 reads CSARGPGWVEQFF. The CDR3 DNA reads as TGCAGTGCTAGAGGCCCGGGGTGGGTTGAGCAGTTCTTC.

The rearrangement uses TRBV11-2 and TRBJ1-4; TRBD1 matches 7 bases. CDR1 is SGHAT, CDR2 FQNNGV, per germline. V trimming: 3 bases; J trimming: 8 bases; junction bases outside the gene matches: 3. The CDR3 sequence is 13 residues long. The CDR3 loop reads CASSLGTVEKLFF. The CDR3 DNA reads as TGTGCCAGCAGCTTGGGGACAGTCGAAAAACTGTTTTTT. Full variable domain (remainder filled in from reference TRBV11-2 and TRBJ1-4): EAGVAQSPRYKIIEKRQSVAFWCNPISGHATLYWYQQILGQGPKLLIQFQNNGVVDDSQLPKDRFSAERLKGVDSTLKIQPAKLEDSAVYLCASSLGTVEKLFFGSGTQLSVL.

In its sample, this clonotype was seen a few times. The rearrangement uses TRBV18 and TRBJ2-3; D call uncertain. The CDR3 runs 14 residues. V was clipped by 0 bases and J by 1 base, with 5 bases between them. The germline CDR1 and CDR2 sequences are KGHSH and LQKENI. The CDR3 is CASSPPGRTDTQYF. Written as DNA, the CDR3 is TGTGCCAGCTCACCACCAGGGCGCACAGATACGCAGTATTTT.

Ten or more counts support this clonotype. The genes are TRBV11-2 and TRBJ2-1, with no clear D. Germline assignment: CDR1 SGHAT and CDR2 FQNNGV. Trimming left V 8 bases short and J 2 bases short, with 10 bases between. The CDR3 is 13 amino acids. The CDR3 DNA is TGTGCCAGCGCCCGCGGTACCTACAATGAGCAGTTCTTC. Amino acid sequence: CASARGTYNEQFF.

The rearrangement joins TRBV15 to TRBJ2-1, with D hard to call. Germline assignment: CDR1 LNHNV and CDR2 YYDKDF (reference sequence). V lost 0 bases and J lost 0, with 9 bases in between. This CDR3 has 16 amino acids. DNA for the CDR3: TGTGCCACCAGCAGAGATGGGCCGAGCTCCTACAATGAGCAGTTCTTC. Translating it yields CATSRDGPSSYNEQFF.

The gene calls are TRBV3-1 and TRBJ2-2; TRBD2 matches 9 bases. V shed 6 bases, J shed 6 bases, and the junction held 11 bases outside the gene matches. Germline V lookup: CDR1 LGHDT, CDR2 YNNKEL (reference sequence). This CDR3 contains 16 residues. The CDR3: CASRPIGLAGPGELFF. In nucleotides, the CDR3 is TGTGCCAGCAGGCCCATTGGGCTAGCGGGACCCGGGGAGCTGTTTTTT.

V gene TRBV6-2 or TRBV6-3 combines with J gene TRBJ2-5; D could derive from TRBD1 or TRBD2 (5 bases each). V was trimmed by 6 bases and J by 5 bases, leaving 28 bases between them. The CDR3 has 18 residues. Germline V lookup: CDR1 MNHEY, CDR2 SVGEGT. The CDR3 DNA sequence: TGTGCCAGCAGCCCTCTACAGGACTCCAATCCTCGACCGGAGACCCAGTACTTC. Protein sequence: CASSPLQDSNPRPETQYF.

This clonotype was observed once. The V call is TRBV29-1, the J call TRBJ2-7; 7 positions match TRBD1. V shed 6 bases, J shed 5 bases, and the junction held 7 bases outside the gene matches. The CDR3 covers 12 residues. The germline CDR1 and CDR2 sequences are SQVTM and ANQGSEA. The DNA of the CDR3 is TGCAGCGTCGCTGGACAGGTCAACGAGCAGTACTTC. It is translated as CSVAGQVNEQYF.

The chain links TRBV3-1 to TRBJ2-5; D uncertain. This CDR3 has 16 amino acids. Germline V gives CDR1 LGHDT, CDR2 YNNKEL (reference sequence). The V end was cut by 1 base, the J end by 5 bases, with 17 bases between. DNA for the CDR3: TGTGCCAGCAGCCAAGGCATTACCGGCAATAGGGAGACCCAGTACTTC. Translated, it gives CASSQGITGNRETQYF.

The chain links TRBV7-9 to TRBJ2-5, with D perhaps being TRBD1 or TRBD2 (7 bases each). Germline loops: CDR1 SEHNR, CDR2 FQNEAQ (reference sequence). The CDR3 length is 15 residues. V was clipped by 4 bases and J by 1 base, with 13 bases between them. CDR3 sequence (DNA): TGTGCCAGCAGCTATGCAGGGGGGGGCCAAGAGACCCAGTACTTC. It specifies CASSYAGGGQETQYF.

This chain connects TRBV18 to TRBJ2-7; TRBD1 agrees at 8 bases. V shed 2 bases, J shed 6 bases, and the junction held 9 bases outside the gene matches. Germline CDR1 reads KGHSH; CDR2 reads LQKENI. The CDR3 has 15 amino acids. CDR3 amino acids: CASSPRVSGGREQYF. The CDR3 bases are TGTGCCAGCTCACCAAGGGTGTCAGGGGGCCGCGAGCAGTACTTC.

The table lists this clonotype with a few counts. The J gene is TRBJ2-5, the V gene TRBV11-2; D not resolved. V lost 5 bases, J lost 1 base, and 11 bases lay in between. The CDR3 is 14 residues long. CDR1 is SGHAT and CDR2 is FQNNGV in the germline V gene. CDR3 residues: CASSQGSLQETQYF. As DNA, the CDR3 is TGTGCCAGCAGCCAAGGGTCCCTCCAAGAGACCCAGTACTTC.

As DNA, the CDR3 is TGTGCCAGCAGCTTAGATGAAGATACGCAGTATTTT. Translation gives CASSLDEDTQYF. The chain is built from TRBV11-1 and TRBJ2-3; D gene uncertain. The CDR3 totals 12 residues. The V gene lost 1 base and the J gene lost 5 bases, with 4 bases spanning the gap. Per the germline V gene, CDR1 is SGHAT and CDR2 is FQDESV (reference sequence).

The rearrangement uses TRBV12-3 or TRBV12-4 and TRBJ2-7, with 11 bases matching TRBD1. V shed 5 bases and J 2 bases; nucleotides not matched to a gene: 11. The CDR3 has 17 residues. This CDR3 reads CASSRGTGGTRTYEQYF. DNA of the CDR3: TGTGCCAGCAGTCGAGGGACAGGGGGAACTAGGACCTACGAGCAGTACTTC.

This clonotype was seen a few times. CDR3 nucleotide sequence: TGCGCCAGCAGCTTGGCTGACACTGAAGCTTTCTTT. Protein product: CASSLADTEAFF. The gene calls are TRBV5-1 and TRBJ1-1; no firm D call. Trimming cost V 0 bases and J 3 bases, with 3 bases left between them. Germline CDR1 and CDR2: SGHRS and YFSETQ. The CDR3 is made up of 12 amino acids.

The chain has TRBV28 and TRBJ1-5; D is possibly TRBD1 (5 bases). Germline V gene sequence: CDR1 MDHEN, CDR2 SYDVKM. CDR3 length: 14 residues. V was shortened by 5 bases and J by 1 base, with 9 bases between the two germline ends. As DNA, the CDR3 is TGTGCCAGCAGTCCGGACAACAGCAATCAGCCCCAGCATTTT. This codes for CASSPDNSNQPQHF.

This chain links TRBV7-9 with TRBJ1-1; D may be TRBD1 (5 bases). Germline CDR1 and CDR2: SEHNR and FQNEAQ (reference sequence). The CDR3 has 16 amino acids. Between the trimmed V and J ends, which lost 6 bases and 7 bases, there was a span of 24 bases. The CDR3 loop is CASRSFKTRTGDEAFF. The CDR3 region has the DNA TGTGCCAGCAGGAGTTTCAAAACCCGCACAGGAGATGAAGCTTTCTTT.

This clonotype appeared a few times. The gene calls are TRBV12-3 or TRBV12-4 and TRBJ1-4; D is undetermined. The CDR3 is 17 residues long. Trimming shortened V by 2 bases and J by 0 bases, and 13 bases separated the two germline ends. As DNA, the CDR3 is TGTGCCAGCAGTTTACGGGCAGGCTCTGCAACTAATGAAAAACTGTTTTTT. It encodes CASSLRAGSATNEKLFF.

Ten or more counts support this clonotype. V usage is TRBV20-1 and J usage is TRBJ1-6, with 9 bases aligning to TRBD1. There are 16 residues in the CDR3. V lost 0 bases to trimming and J lost 9 bases; unmatched junction nucleotides: 9. The germline gives CDR1 DFQATT, CDR2 SNEGSKA (reference sequence). CDR3 protein: CSARDMREQGASPLHF. CDR3 nucleotide sequence: TGCAGTGCTAGAGATATGCGAGAACAGGGGGCTTCACCCCTCCACTTT.